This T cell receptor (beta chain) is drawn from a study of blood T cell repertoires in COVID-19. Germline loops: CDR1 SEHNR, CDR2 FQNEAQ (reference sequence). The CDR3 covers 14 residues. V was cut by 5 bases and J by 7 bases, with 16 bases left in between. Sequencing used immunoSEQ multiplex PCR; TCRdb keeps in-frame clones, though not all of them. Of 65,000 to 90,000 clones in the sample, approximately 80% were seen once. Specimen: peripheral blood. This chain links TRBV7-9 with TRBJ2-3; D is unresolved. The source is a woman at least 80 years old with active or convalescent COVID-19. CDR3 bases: TGTGCCAGCAGCCGTCCTCCCGAGATAAATACGCAGTATTTT. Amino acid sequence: CASSRPPEINTQYF.